This T cell receptor (beta chain) comes out of a study of T cell clones after liver transplantation. Whole-study context: As an antigen-independent comparator, third-party-reactive TCRbeta sequences came from pre-transplant mixed lymphocyte reactions. Broader study findings: Post-transplant, graft-donor-reactive CD4 TCRbeta sequences in blood dropped significantly in most of the 8 subjects.

Germline lookup yields CDR1 SGHAT and CDR2 FQNNGV. V was trimmed by 5 bases and J by 6 bases, leaving 13 bases between them. The CDR3 totals 13 residues. CD3+CD4+ and CD3+CD8+ cells were FACS-sorted from thawed unstimulated PBMCs. Worth noting for this clone: Its antigen remains unknown.

Profiling relied on immunoSEQ multiplex PCR, and the TCRdb table lists in-frame clones only, not all of them. The table records roughly 80,000 clones, approximately 82% of them present only once. The source was CD4+ T cells from blood, collected at the 22-month timepoint. The clonotype originates from a human patient who received a liver transplant. Some of the T cells may derive from the graft donor. V is TRBV11-2 and J is TRBJ2-5, with a tentative D call TRBD1 (5 bases). CDR3 region: CASSIDSEQTQYF. Written as DNA, the CDR3 is TGTGCCAGCAGCATCGACAGTGAGCAGACCCAGTACTTC.